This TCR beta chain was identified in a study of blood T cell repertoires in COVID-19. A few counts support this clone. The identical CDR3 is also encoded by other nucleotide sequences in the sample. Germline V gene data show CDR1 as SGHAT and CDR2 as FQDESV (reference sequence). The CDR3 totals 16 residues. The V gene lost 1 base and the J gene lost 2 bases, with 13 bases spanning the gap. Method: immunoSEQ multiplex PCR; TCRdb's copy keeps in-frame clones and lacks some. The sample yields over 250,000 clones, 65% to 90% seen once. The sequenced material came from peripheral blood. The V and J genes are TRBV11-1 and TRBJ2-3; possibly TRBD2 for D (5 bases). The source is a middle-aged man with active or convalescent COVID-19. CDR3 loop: CASSLVGGSPTDTQYF. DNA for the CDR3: TGTGCCAGCAGCTTAGTCGGCGGGTCCCCCACAGATACGCAGTATTTT.